The 22 T cell receptor beta chains below all came from one sample that was sequenced in a study of blood T cell repertoires in COVID-19. Data came from immunoSEQ multiplex PCR; TCRdb stores just in-frame clones and leaves some out. The sample contains some 97,000 clones, about 77% of which appear only once. The sequenced sample consisted of peripheral blood. The receptors come from a woman aged 70-85 years with acute or convalescent COVID-19.

This sequence joins TRBV4-1 and TRBJ1-6; D gene unclear. V shed 2 bases and J shed 4 bases, with 15 bases lying between them. CDR3 length: 17 residues. CDR1 is MGHRA and CDR2 is YSYEKL in the germline V gene. CDR3 DNA: TGCGCCAGCAGCCAATCGGGAGAGGAGACTTATAATTCACCCCTCCACTTT. Translating it yields CASSQSGEETYNSPLHF.

In this sample, this clone turned up once. The chain recombines TRBV11-2 with TRBJ2-7, with D tentatively TRBD1 (6 bases). This CDR3 is 14 amino acids long. The ends were cut back, 2 bases at V and 7 bases at J, with 15 bases in the middle. CDR1 and CDR2 (germline): SGHAT, FQNNGV. The CDR3 sequence is CASSLSVGGREQYV. The DNA of the CDR3 is TGTGCCAGCAGCTTAAGCGTAGGGGGTCGGGAGCAGTACGTC.

The V gene is TRBV12-5, the J gene TRBJ1-5; D not certain. CDR1 LGHNT and CDR2 FRNRAP come from the germline V gene. The V end lost 6 bases, the J end lost 9 bases, and 12 bases lay between the germline ends. The CDR3 loop spans 12 amino acids. The CDR3 bases are TGTGCTAGTGGCCCCAATACCGGGCCCCAGCATTTT. Translated, it gives CASGPNTGPQHF.

J is TRBJ2-2 and V is TRBV10-2; 11 nucleotides agree with TRBD1. V shed 6 bases and J 4 bases; nucleotides not matched to a gene: 4. The CDR3 has 15 residues. CDR1 WSHSY and CDR2 SAAADI come from the germline V gene. The CDR3 DNA is TGCGCCAGCAGGGGGACAGGGGGTAGCACCGGGGAGCTGTTTTTT. Protein product: CASRGTGGSTGELFF.

J is TRBJ1-2 and V is TRBV30; 7 bases match TRBD1. The CDR3 length is 15 residues. The ends lost 2 bases at V and 4 bases at J; junction bases unmatched: 10. Germline V gene data show CDR1 as GTSNPN and CDR2 as SVGIG (reference sequence). The CDR3 sequence is CAWSRRTGGSYGYTF. DNA of the CDR3: TGTGCCTGGAGTCGTCGGACAGGTGGCAGCTATGGCTACACCTTC.

This chain connects TRBV15 to TRBJ1-3; no clear D. CDR1 LNHNV and CDR2 YYDKDF come from the germline V gene (reference sequence). The CDR3 is made up of 12 amino acids. V lost 0 bases, J lost 6 bases, and 3 bases lay in between. CDR3 sequence: CATSRDLNTIYF. CDR3 nucleotide sequence: TGTGCCACCAGCAGAGATCTAAACACCATATATTTT.

This chain links TRBV5-1 with TRBJ2-1, with 12 bases fitting TRBD1. Germline assignment: CDR1 SGHRS and CDR2 YFSETQ. Unmatched junction bases numbered 9, after V lost 4 bases and J lost 10 bases. The CDR3 spans 15 residues. For the CDR3, the DNA is TGCGCCAGCAGCATCCGGGACAGGGGGCTTGACGAGCAGTTCTTC. This codes for CASSIRDRGLDEQFF.

This clone has just one count. The rearrangement uses TRBV2 and TRBJ2-3; D might be TRBD2 (5 bases). CDR1 and CDR2 from the germline V gene are SNHLY and FYNNEI. This CDR3 is built from 15 residues. V gave up 3 bases and J gave up 3 bases, with 13 bases separating them. This CDR3 reads CASSEGTGKTDTQYF. Written as DNA, the CDR3 is TGTGCCAGCAGTGAGGGAACGGGGAAGACAGATACGCAGTATTTT.

The chain carries TRBV9 and TRBJ1-3; TRBD1 matches 7 bases. Germline V gives CDR1 SGDLS, CDR2 YYNGEE. CDR3 length: 18 amino acids. Trimming removed 3 bases from V and 0 bases from J; junction bases left unmatched: 12. For the CDR3, the DNA is TGTGCCAGCAGCGCGGAGACGGGACAGTTCGGCTCTGGAAACACCATATATTTT. Translation gives CASSAETGQFGSGNTIYF.

CDR3 loop: CASSTWELAGSKNIQYF. In DNA, the CDR3 is TGTGCCAGTAGTACCTGGGAACTAGCGGGTTCCAAAAACATTCAGTACTTC. The chain joins TRBV19 to TRBJ2-4; TRBD2 aligns across 9 bases. The length of the CDR3 is 17 residues. The junction had 9 bases not matched to a gene; V was cut back by 4 bases and J by 2 bases. The germline gives CDR1 LNHDA, CDR2 SQIVND (reference sequence).

The chain combines TRBV9 with TRBJ2-1; unclear D gene. The ends were cut back, 2 bases at V and 5 bases at J, with 8 bases in the middle. Germline V gene lookup returns CDR1 SGDLS and CDR2 YYNGEE. This CDR3 is built from 13 residues. The CDR3 reads CASSVDWNNEQFF. The DNA for the CDR3 is TGTGCCAGCAGCGTCGACTGGAACAATGAGCAGTTCTTC.

The chain employs TRBV5-6 and TRBJ2-1, with D unresolved. V lost 1 base and J 10 bases, leaving 6 bases between the germline ends. The V gene's germline CDR1 is SGHDT and CDR2 YYEEEE. The CDR3 is 11 amino acids. CDR3 bases: TGTGCCAGCAGCTTGTTTCGGGAGCAGTTCTTC. Its translation: CASSLFREQFF.

The rearrangement joins TRBV29-1 to TRBJ1-4; unclear D gene. CDR3 size: 16 residues. The germline CDR1 and CDR2 sequences are SQVTM and ANQGSEA. Trimming took 4 bases from V and 8 from J, leaving 23 bases between them. The CDR3 sequence is CSVAIGSPGFGEKLFF. In DNA form, the CDR3 reads TGCAGCGTTGCGATCGGCAGCCCCGGGTTTGGAGAAAAACTGTTTTTT.

This clone came up a few times. The chain combines TRBV4-3 with TRBJ2-2, with 9 bases that match TRBD2. Germline CDR1 and CDR2: LGHNA and YSLEER. This CDR3 region has 17 residues. V shed 2 bases and J 4 bases; nucleotides not matched to a gene: 8. The CDR3 sequence: CASSQTGLAPSTGELFF. The CDR3 nucleotides are TGCGCCAGCAGCCAAACGGGACTAGCCCCAAGCACCGGGGAGCTGTTTTTT.

V and J are TRBV24-1 and TRBJ1-5, with 7 bases aligning to TRBD1. This CDR3 is built from 14 residues. V was pared by 9 bases and J by 0 bases, with 4 bases of the junction left unmatched. In germline, CDR1 is KGHDR, CDR2 SFDVKD. CDR3 sequence reads: CATQGVNSNQPQHF. In DNA, the CDR3 is TGTGCCACCCAGGGGGTTAATAGCAATCAGCCCCAGCATTTT.

The chain links TRBV7-9 to TRBJ1-2; 7 positions agree with TRBD1. This CDR3 spans 13 amino acids. V gave up 4 bases and J gave up 5 bases; unmatched junction bases: 4. Germline V CDR1 and CDR2: SEHNR, FQNEAQ (reference sequence). Here the CDR3 reads CASSWDSTYGYTF. Here the CDR3 DNA reads TGTGCCAGCAGCTGGGACAGCACTTATGGCTACACCTTC.

This clone was detected only a few times. This chain joins TRBV29-1 and TRBJ1-6; D unresolved. V was pared by 7 bases and J by 10 bases, with 17 bases between. This CDR3 has 13 amino acids. Germline CDR1 is SQVTM and CDR2 is ANQGSEA. The CDR3 nucleotides read TGCAGCGCCAGCAGTGGCTGGGAGTCACCCCTCCACTTT. Its translation: CSASSGWESPLHF.

The sample holds a few counts of this clone. The chain's CDR3 is CASSIDRESTPGNTIYF. The CDR3 nucleotides are TGTGCCAGTAGTATAGACCGAGAGAGCACCCCTGGAAACACCATATATTTT. The V gene is TRBV19, the J gene TRBJ1-3, with D unresolved. V dropped 0 bases and J dropped 2 bases, with 14 bases sitting between them. The germline gives CDR1 LNHDA, CDR2 SQIVND (reference sequence). This CDR3 region has 17 residues.

This chain uses TRBV9 with TRBJ2-6, with D possibly being TRBD1 (6 bases). V dropped 3 bases and J dropped 3 bases, with 10 bases sitting between them. Germline loops: CDR1 SGDLS, CDR2 YYNGEE. The CDR3 is 15 amino acids. CDR3: CASSAEGGGANVLTF. CDR3 nucleotide sequence: TGTGCCAGCAGCGCCGAAGGGGGTGGGGCCAACGTCCTGACTTTC. Full variable domain (rest looked up from reference TRBV9 and TRBJ2-6): DSGVTQTPKHLITATGQRVTLRCSPRSGDLSVYWYQQSLDQGLQFLIQYYNGEERAKGNILERFSAQQFPDLHSELNLSSLELGDSALYFCASSAEGGGANVLTFGAGSRLTVL.

V gene TRBV19 combines with J gene TRBJ1-1, with a possible D match to TRBD1 (6 bases). Trimming cost V 7 bases and J 5 bases, with 20 bases left between them. Germline-derived CDR1 and CDR2 are LNHDA and SQIVND (reference sequence). This CDR3 contains 15 residues. DNA of the CDR3: TGTGCCAGTATTGCCCTTGGGGGGGGCAGGACTGAAGCTTTCTTT. Protein: CASIALGGGRTEAFF.

The CDR3 sequence: CASSFLDLDRESSGNTIYF. CDR3 sequence (DNA): TGTGCCAGCAGTTTTTTGGACCTCGACAGGGAGTCATCTGGAAACACCATATATTTT. The rearrangement joins TRBV28 to TRBJ1-3, with 7 bases fitting TRBD1. Germline V gives CDR1 MDHEN, CDR2 SYDVKM. The CDR3 extends over 19 amino acids. Trimming removed 3 bases from V and 1 base from J; junction bases left unmatched: 15.

V is TRBV6-2 or TRBV6-3 and J is TRBJ2-7; 7 positions agree with TRBD2. The CDR3 is 13 amino acids. Looked up from germline, CDR1 is MNHEY and CDR2 is SVGEGT. Trimming removed 5 bases from V and 2 bases from J; junction bases left unmatched: 3. Here the CDR3 reads CASSRGETYEQYV. Here the CDR3 DNA reads TGTGCCAGCAGTCGGGGGGAAACCTACGAGCAGTACGTC.